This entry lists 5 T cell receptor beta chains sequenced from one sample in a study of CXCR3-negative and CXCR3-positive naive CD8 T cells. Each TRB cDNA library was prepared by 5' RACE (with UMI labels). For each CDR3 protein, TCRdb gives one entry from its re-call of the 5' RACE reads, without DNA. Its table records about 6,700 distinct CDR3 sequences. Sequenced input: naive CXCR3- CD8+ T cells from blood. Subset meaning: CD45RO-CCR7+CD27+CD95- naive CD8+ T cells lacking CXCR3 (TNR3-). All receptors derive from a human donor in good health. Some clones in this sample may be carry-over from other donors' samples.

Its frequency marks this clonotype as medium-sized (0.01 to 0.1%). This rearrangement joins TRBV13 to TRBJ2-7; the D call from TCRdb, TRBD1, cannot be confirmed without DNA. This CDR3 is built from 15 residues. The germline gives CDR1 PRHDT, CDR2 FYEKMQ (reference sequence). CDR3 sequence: CASSSGQGTRVEQYF. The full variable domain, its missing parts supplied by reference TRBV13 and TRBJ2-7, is AAGVIQSPRHLIKEKRETATLKCYPIPRHDTVYWYQQGPGQDPQFLISFYEKMQSDKGSIPDRFSAQQFSDYHSELNMSSLELGDSALYFCASSSGQGTRVEQYFGPGTRLTVT.

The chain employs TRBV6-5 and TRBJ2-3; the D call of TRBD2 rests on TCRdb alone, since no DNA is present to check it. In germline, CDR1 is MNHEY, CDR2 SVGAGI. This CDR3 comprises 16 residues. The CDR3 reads CASRPRREYLTDTQYF.

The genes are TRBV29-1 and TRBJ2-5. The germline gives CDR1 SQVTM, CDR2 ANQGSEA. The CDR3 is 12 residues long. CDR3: CSGSGLGETQYF.

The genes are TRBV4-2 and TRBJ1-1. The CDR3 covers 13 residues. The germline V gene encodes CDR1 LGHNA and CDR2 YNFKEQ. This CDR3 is CASSHEGWAEAFF.

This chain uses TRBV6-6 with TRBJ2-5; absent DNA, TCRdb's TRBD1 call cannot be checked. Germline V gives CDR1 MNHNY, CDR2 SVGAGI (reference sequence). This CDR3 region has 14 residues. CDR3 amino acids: CASIGTGGIETQYF.